This T cell receptor beta chain was documented in a study of blood T cell repertoires in COVID-19. Looking at the study overall: The analysed material was cDNA or gDNA that came from T cells, B-cell-depleted T cells, or PBMCs.

Method: immunoSEQ multiplex PCR; TCRdb's copy keeps in-frame clones and lacks some. The table records roughly 380,000 clones, 70% to 90% of them present only once. Clinical history as reported by participants underpinned cohort assignment. Either two negative PCRs, clearance, or symptom resolution qualified Cohort 3 donors as recovered. Trimming removed 3 bases at V and 0 bases at J, with 18 bases between. This CDR3 has 17 residues. CDR1 is GTSNPN, CDR2 SVGIG, per germline (reference sequence). The J gene is TRBJ1-5, the V gene TRBV30, with a weak D call TRBD1 (5 bases). The sequenced material came from PBMCs or T cells enriched from blood (not recorded which). The sequence was collected from a man aged 25-45 years who had recovered from COVID-19. The DNA of the CDR3 is TGTGCCTGGAGCGCGGCGGGGACTACGTATAGCAATCAGCCCCAGCATTTT. Encoded protein: CAWSAAGTTYSNQPQHF.